This paragraph covers one T cell receptor (beta chain) sequence. Its antigen remains unknown. This CDR3 is 15 amino acids long. The V gene's germline CDR1 is MNHNY and CDR2 SVGAGI (reference sequence). V dropped 7 bases and J dropped 3 bases, with 15 bases sitting between them. The data were taken from a study of T cell repertoires in cytomegalovirus infection. Study-wide context: Public TCR beta signatures indicated both CMV infection and matching HLA type. Study results and caveats: The ex vivo response was dominated by HLA-C-restricted CMV-specific TCR beta clonotypes. Based on cumulative public TCR beta family frequency, carriers of CMV plus the relevant HLA were identified.

TCRdb re-derived calls from the reads in MiXCR, one entry per CDR3 protein. The sample lists 900,000 to 950,000 distinct CDR3 sequences; around a third were seen once. The sequencing here drew on cultured CD8+ T cells from PBMCs, taken from culture after CMV antigen stimulation. The chain carries TRBV6-6 and TRBJ1-4; D perhaps matches TRBD1 (5 bases). The sequence derives from a human donor in good health (CMV status not recorded). Some clones in this sample may be carry-over from other donors' samples. The DNA of the CDR3 is TGTGCCAGCATGGAGGGGATCAACCCTAATGAAAAACTGTTTTTT. Its translation is CASMEGINPNEKLFF.